The 6 T cell receptor beta chains presented below share a single source sample, sequenced in a study of T cell changes during pregnancy in multiple sclerosis. This table comes from immunoSEQ multiplex PCR, and its TCRdb copy is limited to in-frame clones, with some not included. The sample includes some 40,000 clones, approximately 91% of them seen just once. The source was CD4+ T cells from peripheral blood mononuclear cells, collected in the third trimester of pregnancy. The receptors here all came from a female donor in good health, enrolled as a control in a pregnancy study.

The rearrangement uses TRBV2 and TRBJ2-7; tentative D call: TRBD2 (5 bases). Germline V gene sequence: CDR1 SNHLY, CDR2 FYNNEI. The CDR3 has 13 amino acids. Trimming pared 5 bases from V and 3 bases from J, leaving 11 bases between. CDR3 protein: CASSWERDYEQYF. CDR3 bases: TGTGCCAGCAGTTGGGAACGGGACTACGAGCAGTACTTC.

This clone was seen only a few times. The chain recombines TRBV30 with TRBJ2-1; D possibly corresponds to TRBD1 (6 bases). V gave up 2 bases and J gave up 5 bases, with 10 bases separating them. The germline gives CDR1 GTSNPN, CDR2 SVGIG (reference sequence). This CDR3 region has 13 residues. The DNA of the CDR3 is TGTGCCTGGAGTCCCGGACAGAACAATGAGCAGTTCTTC. Its translation is CAWSPGQNNEQFF.

This rearrangement joins TRBV7-9 to TRBJ1-2; 7 nucleotides align to TRBD1. The CDR3 totals 14 residues. Trimming at V came to 2 bases and at J to 6 bases, leaving 6 bases not matched to a gene. Germline CDR1 reads SEHNR; CDR2 reads FQNEAQ (reference sequence). The CDR3 nucleotides read TGTGCCAGCAGCTTATCACAGGGGAGAGATGGCTACACCTTC. Translation gives CASSLSQGRDGYTF.

This chain joins TRBV6-1 and TRBJ2-2; D perhaps matches TRBD1 (5 bases). Trimming cost V 7 bases and J 5 bases, with 17 bases left between them. Germline CDR1 MNHNS, CDR2 SASEGT. This CDR3 has 15 residues. CDR3 loop: CASILSRASTGELFF. CDR3 sequence (DNA): TGTGCCAGCATTTTGAGCAGGGCCTCTACCGGGGAGCTGTTTTTT.

This chain links TRBV7-9 with TRBJ1-5; 7 bases are a match to TRBD1. CDR1 is SEHNR, CDR2 FQNEAQ, per germline (reference sequence). Unmatched junction bases numbered 2, after V lost 2 bases and J lost 7 bases. The CDR3 length is 13 residues. The CDR3 spells CASSLQGGQPQHF. The CDR3 DNA follows: TGTGCCAGCAGCTTACAGGGGGGACAGCCCCAGCATTTT.

V is TRBV27 and J is TRBJ1-1; no reliable D call. The V end lost 3 bases, the J end lost 4 bases, and 9 bases lay between the germline ends. This CDR3 contains 13 residues. CDR1 and CDR2 (germline): MNHEY, SMNVEV (reference sequence). The CDR3: CASSFSRSTEAFF. For the CDR3, the DNA is TGTGCCAGCAGTTTTTCTAGGAGCACTGAAGCTTTCTTT.